These 18 T cell receptor beta chains were sequenced from one sample in a study of spatial heterogeneity in lung cancer (dated by TCRdb to between 2019 and 2020). What the research found in general, with its limitations: The number of expanded intratumoral alpha and beta TCRs correlated with the tumor nonsynonymous mutation count.

For these TCRs, the target antigens are not known. Taken with the paper, the label for time point translates to: sample taken at primary tumor resection. Library creation used 5' RACE. These reads were obtained on a NextSeq 500. TCRdb took the public reads, trimmed them with fastp at Q25, ran MiXCR for clone calling and kept in-frame beta chains. Rows with a matching CDR3 protein are joined into one entry that keeps the most common DNA and genes. The sample table contains 5,500 to 8,500 distinct CDR3 sequences; only one count was recorded for roughly 14% of them. About 8.5% of the sample belongs to the ten largest clones. The specimen was lung tumor tissue, collected at surgery. The receptors here all came from a male donor with early-stage non-small cell lung cancer.

CDR3 loop: CASSIALQETQYF. The CDR3 region has the DNA TGTGCCAGTAGTATAGCACTCCAAGAGACCCAGTACTTC. The chain employs TRBV19 and TRBJ2-5; D not resolved. This CDR3 is 13 amino acids long. Per the germline V gene, CDR1 is LNHDA and CDR2 is SQIVND (reference sequence). V was trimmed by 1 base and J by 1 base, leaving 4 bases between them.

This clonotype was counted at least ten times. The V and J genes are TRBV11-2 and TRBJ2-4; no clear D gene. V was clipped by 4 bases and J by 10 bases, with 8 bases between them. The germline CDR1 and CDR2 sequences are SGHAT and FQNNGV. The CDR3 is 11 amino acids. As DNA, the CDR3 is TGTGCCAGCAGCTCAGGACCGATTCAGTACTTC. As protein: CASSSGPIQYF.

This clonotype showed up many times. This chain uses TRBV2 with TRBJ1-3; maybe TRBD1 (5 bases). This CDR3 comprises 14 residues. Germline lookup yields CDR1 SNHLY and CDR2 FYNNEI. Trimming shortened V by 4 bases and J by 3 bases, and 10 bases separated the two germline ends. CDR3 in DNA: TGTGCCAGCAGTGGAGCGGGGCTTGGAAACACCATATATTTT. Amino acid sequence: CASSGAGLGNTIYF.

This clonotype was detected ten times or more. V and J are TRBV5-1 and TRBJ1-1; 8 nucleotides match TRBD1. Germline V gene data show CDR1 as SGHRS and CDR2 as YFSETQ. This CDR3 has 13 residues. V was clipped by 4 bases and J by 6 bases; unmatched bases: 5. CDR3: CASSAGQDAEAFF. Written as DNA, the CDR3 is TGCGCCAGCAGCGCGGGACAGGACGCTGAAGCTTTCTTT.

This clonotype was counted a few times. This chain links TRBV24-1 with TRBJ1-2, with D perhaps TRBD1 (6 bases). From germline, CDR1 is KGHDR and CDR2 SFDVKD. The CDR3 has 12 residues. Trimming left V 6 bases short and J 3 bases short, with 7 bases between. CDR3 region: CATSPGDYGYTF. DNA for the CDR3: TGTGCCACCAGTCCAGGGGACTATGGCTACACCTTC.

Judged by abundance, this clonotype is medium-sized (0.01 to 0.1%). The chain joins TRBV6-1 to TRBJ2-2; D may match TRBD1 or TRBD2 (5 bases each). Trimming removed 5 bases at V and 1 base at J, with 8 bases between. The CDR3 sequence is 14 residues long. Per germline, CDR1 MNHNS and CDR2 SASEGT. This CDR3 is CASSPGRNTGELFF. CDR3 in DNA: TGTGCCAGCAGTCCGGGACGGAACACCGGGGAGCTGTTTTTT.

This clonotype was seen repeatedly, ten times or more. The chain employs TRBV7-9 and TRBJ2-4; D is uncertain. The CDR3 loop spans 14 amino acids. Trimming took off 1 base at V and 4 bases at J, with 8 bases between the two ends. Germline-derived CDR1 and CDR2 are SEHNR and FQNEAQ (reference sequence). CDR3 in amino acids: CASSLVTTKNIQYF. CDR3 nucleotide sequence: TGTGCCAGCAGCTTAGTCACCACTAAAAACATTCAGTACTTC.

The chain combines TRBV27 with TRBJ2-1; 8 nucleotides match TRBD2. The junction had 8 bases not matched to a gene; V was cut back by 5 bases and J by 8 bases. Germline lookup yields CDR1 MNHEY and CDR2 SMNVEV (reference sequence). The CDR3 is 14 residues long. CDR3 nucleotides: TGTGCCAGCAGTACTGGACTAGCATGGGATGAGCAGTTCTTC. It yields the protein CASSTGLAWDEQFF.

This clonotype counts as large. The rearrangement joins TRBV10-1 to TRBJ1-1; no reliable D call. Between the trimmed V and J ends, which lost 0 bases and 0 bases, there was a span of 2 bases. The germline V gene has CDR1 WNHNN and CDR2 SYGVQD (reference sequence). CDR3 size: 13 residues. CDR3 sequence (DNA): TGCGCCAGCAGTGAGTCTATGAACACTGAAGCTTTCTTT. Translating gives CASSESMNTEAFF.

This clonotype is classed as medium-sized (0.01 to 0.1%). V usage is TRBV11-2 and J usage is TRBJ1-4, with 7 positions matching TRBD1. With V trimmed by 0 bases and J by 10 bases, 2 bases remained unmatched. There are 13 residues in the CDR3. Germline values: CDR1 SGHAT, CDR2 FQNNGV. CDR3 sequence: CASSLDQGVKLFF. As DNA, the CDR3 is TGTGCCAGCAGCTTAGATCAGGGGGTAAAACTGTTTTTT.

This clonotype was counted ten times or more. The chain carries TRBV6-5 and TRBJ2-3, with D possibly being TRBD1 or TRBD2 (5 bases each). Germline CDR1 MNHEY, CDR2 SVGAGI. CDR3 length equals 14 residues. Trimming removed 6 bases from V and 3 bases from J, with 13 bases in between. This CDR3 is CASSRDPGTDTQYF. The CDR3 DNA sequence: TGTGCCAGCAGCCGGGACCCAGGAACAGATACGCAGTATTTT.

This sequence joins TRBV27 and TRBJ2-3, with TRBD2 matching over 12 bases. CDR1 and CDR2 from the germline V gene are MNHEY and SMNVEV (reference sequence). V shed 8 bases and J 8 bases; nucleotides not matched to a gene: 8. The CDR3 consists of 14 residues. The CDR3 nucleotides read TGTGCCAGCCGCCTAGCGGGAGGGTTGGCTACGCAGTATTTT. Its protein product is CASRLAGGLATQYF.

In this sample, this clonotype is medium-sized. This chain uses TRBV6-1 with TRBJ2-1, with TRBD2 identical over 10 bases. Unmatched junction bases numbered 7, after V lost 4 bases and J lost 7 bases. The CDR3 consists of 15 residues. Germline lookup yields CDR1 MNHNS and CDR2 SASEGT. The CDR3 loop is CASSASGGAGNEQFF. CDR3 DNA: TGTGCCAGCAGTGCCAGCGGGGGGGCCGGTAATGAGCAGTTCTTC.

This chain connects TRBV2 to TRBJ1-2; 7 positions agree with TRBD1. Germline V gene lookup returns CDR1 SNHLY and CDR2 FYNNEI. Trimming cost V 9 bases and J 9 bases; bases outside gene matches: 10. This CDR3 contains 12 residues. The CDR3 loop is CASRDSLISYTF. The CDR3 nucleotides are TGTGCCAGTCGGGACAGTTTAATAAGCTACACCTTC.

V is TRBV7-9 and J is TRBJ1-6, with unresolved D. V lost 2 bases, J lost 8 bases, and 7 bases lay in between. This CDR3 region has 13 residues. Germline CDR1 reads SEHNR; CDR2 reads FQNEAQ (reference sequence). The CDR3 loop is CASSLRQDSPLHF. The CDR3 bases are TGTGCCAGCAGCTTACGTCAAGATTCACCCCTCCACTTT.

This clonotype rates as medium-sized. This chain joins TRBV27 and TRBJ2-7; 8 bases line up with TRBD2. The CDR3 has 16 residues. CDR1 MNHEY and CDR2 SMNVEV come from the germline V gene (reference sequence). V dropped 2 bases and J dropped 4; count of bases not matched to a gene: 10. CDR3 bases: TGTGCCAGCAGTTTAAGCGGGGGAGCTGGTCCGTACGAGCAGTACGTC. Protein sequence: CASSLSGGAGPYEQYV.

This clonotype was counted between two and nine times. The rearrangement uses TRBV20-1 and TRBJ2-3; the match to TRBD1 covers 9 bases. After removal of 6 bases from V and 6 bases from J, the junction contained 7 bases not matched to a gene. Germline assignment: CDR1 DFQATT and CDR2 SNEGSKA (reference sequence). This CDR3 is 13 amino acids long. CDR3 nucleotides: TGCAGTGCACCGGACAGGGGCCTCGATACGCAGTATTTT. This encodes CSAPDRGLDTQYF.

There are many counts of this clonotype. The rearrangement uses TRBV20-1 and TRBJ1-5, with TRBD1 as a possible D gene (5 bases). V dropped 3 bases and J dropped 2 bases, with 14 bases sitting between them. This CDR3 has 15 residues. Looked up from germline, CDR1 is DFQATT and CDR2 is SNEGSKA (reference sequence). CDR3: CSASVDSRRNQPQHF. In nucleotides, the CDR3 is TGCAGTGCTAGTGTCGACAGTAGGCGCAATCAGCCCCAGCATTTT.